This record looks at one TCR beta chain sequence and its context. The antigen is unknown. CDR1 and CDR2 from the germline V gene are SGHTA and FQGNSA. The CDR3 has 16 amino acids. The V and J ends lost 5 bases and 4 bases respectively, with 21 bases between them. As to treatment: around 19 received Ad26.COV2.S at low or high dose, single or two shots; about 5 received placebo; per-sample allocation not given. At day 63 after the first vaccine or placebo injection, samples were drawn. Assay: immunoSEQ multiplex PCR; the TCRdb copy retains only in-frame clones and omits some. The sample lists a few hundred thousand clones; approximately 87% were seen once. This entry comes from a study of Ad26.COV2.S vaccination and SARS-CoV-2 variants. General study findings and limits: Spike-specific TCR breadth in vaccine recipients exceeded that seen in placebo recipients.

This receptor was identified in a person aged 18-60 years who received the Ad26.COV2.S COVID-19 vaccine or a placebo. The sequencing used peripheral blood, collected in a trial of Ad26.COV2.S vaccine versus placebo. This chain links TRBV7-2 with TRBJ2-7; TRBD1 or TRBD2 may be the D gene (5 bases each). The CDR3 DNA reads TGTGCCAGCAGCCCCGTTGGGACGGGAAATCCTTACGAGCAGTACTTC. It translates to CASSPVGTGNPYEQYF.